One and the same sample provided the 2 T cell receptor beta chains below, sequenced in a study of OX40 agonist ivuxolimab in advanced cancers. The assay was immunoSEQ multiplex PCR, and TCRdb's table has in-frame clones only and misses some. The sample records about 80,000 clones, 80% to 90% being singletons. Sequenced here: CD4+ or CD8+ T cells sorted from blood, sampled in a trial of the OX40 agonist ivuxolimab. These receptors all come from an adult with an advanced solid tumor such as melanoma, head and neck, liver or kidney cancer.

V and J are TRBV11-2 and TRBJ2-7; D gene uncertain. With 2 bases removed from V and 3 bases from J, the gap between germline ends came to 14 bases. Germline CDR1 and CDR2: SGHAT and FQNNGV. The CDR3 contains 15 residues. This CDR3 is CASSLNFVPGYEQYF. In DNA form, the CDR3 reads TGTGCCAGCAGCTTAAATTTTGTGCCAGGCTACGAGCAGTACTTC.

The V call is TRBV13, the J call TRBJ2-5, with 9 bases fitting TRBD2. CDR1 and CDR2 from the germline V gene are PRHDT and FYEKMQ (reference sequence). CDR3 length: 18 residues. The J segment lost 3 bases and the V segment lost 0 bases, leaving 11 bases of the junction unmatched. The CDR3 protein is CASSLGTLGASGKETQYF. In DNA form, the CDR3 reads TGTGCCAGCAGCTTAGGGACCCTCGGAGCTAGCGGGAAAGAGACCCAGTACTTC. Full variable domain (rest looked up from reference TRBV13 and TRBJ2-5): AAGVIQSPRHLIKEKRETATLKCYPIPRHDTVYWYQQGPGQDPQFLISFYEKMQSDKGSIPDRFSAQQFSDYHSELNMSSLELGDSALYFCASSLGTLGASGKETQYFGPGTRLLVL.